The text below deals with one T cell receptor beta chain. The data stem from a study of blood T cell repertoires in COVID-19. Assay: immunoSEQ multiplex PCR; the TCRdb copy retains only in-frame clones and omits some. The repertoire includes some 150,000 clones, 79% of them detected once, and 5% sits in the top ten. The sequence derives from a woman between 70 and 85 years old with COVID-19, enrolled during active disease. The sequencing sample was made of peripheral blood.

CDR3 DNA: TGTGCCTGGAGTGTGGCAGGGGTTAATTCACCCCTCCACTTT. As protein: CAWSVAGVNSPLHF. This chain links TRBV30 with TRBJ1-6; a weak D match, TRBD1 (6 bases). V was cut by 0 bases and J by 6 bases, with 9 bases left in between. The length of the CDR3 is 14 residues. The germline V gene encodes CDR1 GTSNPN and CDR2 SVGIG (reference sequence).